These T cell receptor beta chains were read from a single sample in a study of identifying expanded T cells in peripheral blood. Profiling relied on immunoSEQ multiplex PCR, and the TCRdb table lists in-frame clones only, not all of them. The sample shows fewer than 80,000 clones, around 83% of them seen only once. The sequencing input was blood. The receptors originated from a person aged 18 to 75 in good health. CDR3s include the opening cysteine and the closing phenylalanine or tryptophan. Clone size appears in some rows only: once, few, many, or a class for an expanded clone.

V	size	J	CDR3
TRBV4-3	few	TRBJ2-1	CASSPWTSNNEQFF
TRBV11-1	.	TRBJ2-2	CASSSTGGQGALDGELFF
TRBV6-1	.	TRBJ1-4	CASSERGGPTNEKLFF
TRBV19	.	TRBJ1-2	CASRGGAYGYTF
TRBV7-6	.	TRBJ2-3	CASSLLTASTDTQYF
TRBV20-1	.	TRBJ1-2	CSASAGNGYTF
TRBV19	.	TRBJ1-5	CASSIIGTGLSNQPQHF
TRBV7-2	.	TRBJ2-5	CASSLGTIGVGETQYF
TRBV7-2	.	TRBJ1-1	CATRTDLNTEAFF
TRBV15	.	TRBJ1-5	CATSRDLRVGQPQHF
TRBV2	.	TRBJ2-5	CASREKGVQETQYF
TRBV6-1	.	TRBJ2-5	CASSETSGVKTQYF
TRBV6-6	.	TRBJ1-2	CASSYGTGTSYGYTF
TRBV5-6	.	TRBJ2-4	CASSGAGLAGGRNIQYF
TRBV2	.	TRBJ2-2	CASSERQGTGELFF
TRBV27	few	TRBJ2-5	CASSFRLAPGGETQYF
TRBV6-5	once	TRBJ1-2	CASRDSGTNYGYTF
TRBV2	once	TRBJ2-2	CASSLGRANTGELFF
TRBV7-8	once	TRBJ2-6	CASSLRDRPSGGANVLTF
TRBV6-1	few	TRBJ2-3	CASRVGTEPRNTQYF
TRBV5-5	once	TRBJ1-2	CASSLAGSEGVGGYTF
TRBV19	.	TRBJ1-1	CASIAGGTGRTTEAFF
TRBV6-7	.	TRBJ2-5	CASSPSGTQYF
TRBV19	.	TRBJ2-7	CASSIEINYEQYF
TRBV11-2	.	TRBJ2-5	CASSQTGKIGLAEETQYF
TRBV19	few	TRBJ1-2	CASSIGTSSFGGYTF
TRBV19	.	TRBJ2-3	CASSISGRTGGVQDTQYF
TRBV19	.	TRBJ1-4	CASTGLPGQGATNEKLFF
TRBV27	.	TRBJ2-7	CASSFALGTGANEQYF
TRBV2	.	TRBJ2-1	CASSTDRGSYNEQFF
TRBV11-2	.	TRBJ2-7	CASTGLAGSGEQYF
TRBV6-5	.	TRBJ2-7	CASSSTGGPYEQYF
TRBV7-9	.	TRBJ1-6	CASSRDSLNSPLHF
TRBV4-2	.	TRBJ2-3	CASSQSTGTDTQYF
TRBV7-2	.	TRBJ2-3	CASSLGWGSGTDTQYF
TRBV7-2	.	TRBJ2-5	CASSLVFDSGTQYF
TRBV7-8	.	TRBJ1-1	CASSSGTGVNTEAFF
TRBV7-3	.	TRBJ2-2	CASRTGTGLAGELFF
TRBV19	few	TRBJ1-1	CASSAHRGGTEAFF
TRBV2	.	TRBJ2-1	CASSRLAGVINEQFF
TRBV18	.	TRBJ1-1	CASSPQGANTEAFF
TRBV6-5	.	TRBJ2-1	CASSYSSSYEQFF
TRBV19	.	TRBJ1-5	CASSYDSLNQPQHF
TRBV7-3	.	TRBJ1-1	CASSFGRNTEAFF
TRBV10-3	.	TRBJ2-7	CAISDGTSGSNEQYF
TRBV18	.	TRBJ2-5	CASAQETQYF
TRBV7-7	.	TRBJ2-1	CASSLNLADEQFF
TRBV5-1	.	TRBJ2-3	CASSLEGGIDTQYF
TRBV7-2	once	TRBJ2-5	CASSLAPRGETQYF
TRBV6-6	once	TRBJ2-1	CASSYGTGYNEQFF
TRBV14	.	TRBJ1-1	CASSQGNIWGSEAFF
TRBV9	.	TRBJ2-5	CASSATPGLETQYF
TRBV5-1	once	TRBJ1-1	CASSLSQNTEAFF
TRBV19	.	TRBJ1-1	CASSIDHRTEAFF
TRBV5-1	.	TRBJ2-5	CASSLGIVGAQETQYF
TRBV4-3	.	TRBJ2-3	CASSQGQKDTQYF
TRBV6-5	.	TRBJ1-1	CASSLGQAASTEAFF
TRBV7-9	.	TRBJ2-2	CASSRVGVKGTGELFF
TRBV14	.	TRBJ2-1	CASSQDLGLGSYNEQFF
TRBV5-6	.	TRBJ2-3	CASSSPGGGTQYF